The present T cell receptor (beta chain) was sequenced within a study of T-cell memory formation after mild COVID-19. Whole-study results and caveats: Pre-infection memory harbored some responding clones, suggesting cross-reactive memory joined.

TCRdb independently ran MiXCR on the 5' RACE reads; one entry per CDR3 protein. Of fewer than 250,000 distinct CDR3 sequences listed, around 26% were seen once; the top ten hold 10% to 12%. V was shortened by 6 bases and J by 4 bases, with 13 bases between the two germline ends. The germline V gene encodes CDR1 SNHLY and CDR2 FYNNEI. The CDR3 is 14 residues long. Worth noting for this clonotype: Its specificity is not known.

V usage is TRBV2 and J usage is TRBJ1-5; D is possibly TRBD1 (5 bases). The sequence was obtained from an adult woman who had mild COVID-19 (a few samples of this study predate the infection). Cell type and time point are not known. Material: PBMCs or a T cell subset sorted from them (not recorded which). The chain's CDR3 is CASREDTRNQPQHF. CDR3 nucleotides: TGTGCCAGCAGGGAGGACACTCGAAATCAGCCCCAGCATTTT.